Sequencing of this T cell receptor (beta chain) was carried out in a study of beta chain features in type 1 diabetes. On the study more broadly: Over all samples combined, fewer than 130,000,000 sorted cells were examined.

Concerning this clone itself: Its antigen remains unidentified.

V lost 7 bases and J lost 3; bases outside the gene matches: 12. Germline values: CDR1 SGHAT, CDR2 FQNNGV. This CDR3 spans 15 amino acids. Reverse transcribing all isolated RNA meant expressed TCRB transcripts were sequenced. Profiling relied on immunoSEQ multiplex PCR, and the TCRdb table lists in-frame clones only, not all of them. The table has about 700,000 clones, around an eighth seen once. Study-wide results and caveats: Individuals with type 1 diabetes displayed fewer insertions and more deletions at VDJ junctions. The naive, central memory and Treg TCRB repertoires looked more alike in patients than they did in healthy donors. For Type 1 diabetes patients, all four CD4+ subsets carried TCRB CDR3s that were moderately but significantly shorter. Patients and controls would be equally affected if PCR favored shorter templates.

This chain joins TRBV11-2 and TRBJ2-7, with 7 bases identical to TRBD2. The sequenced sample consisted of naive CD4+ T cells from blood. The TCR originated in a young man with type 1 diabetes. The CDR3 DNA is TGTGCCAGCACCCCTTACGGAGCGGGGTTCTACGAGCAGTACTTC. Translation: CASTPYGAGFYEQYF.